Here is one TCR beta chain with its context. It lacks a known antigen. The sample holds no much larger clone one base away, and base qualities are not on file. Whole blood was collected in K2EDTA tubes by collaborating institutions according to the institutions' own protocols. For TCRbeta analysis, collaborator samples were shipped as frozen whole blood, as isolated PBMCs, or as DNA extracted from either sample type. The V end loses 3 bases and the J end loses 0 bases, and a stretch of 9 bases separates them. CDR3 length: 15 amino acids, cysteine to phenylalanine. Only CDR3 DNA is held: 45 bases, read in frame from base 1. CDR1 and CDR2 are drawn from the germline V gene: SQVTM, ANQGSEA. The immunoSEQ Assay, a bias-controlled multiplex PCR, was used to amplify TCRbeta CDR3 regions from genomic DNA. For the original study's pipeline: Nucleated cell counts per sample were estimated from amplification of reference gene primers within the assay. To quantify the absolute abundance of each unique TCRbeta CDR3 rearrangement, sequence reads were collapsed and filtered. For each sample, productive Simpson clonality was calculated as the square root of Simpson's diversity index across productive rearrangements. Held by TCRdb, this immuneACCESS table contains in-frame sequences only and omits some clones. Under half of the omission traces to an unresolved V gene where checked; the cause of the rest is unknown. That table supplies the V and J calls and clone size; D and trimming were determined from the DNA. Counted in this sample were more than 95,000 clones; 69% of them appeared once. The ten top clones hold roughly 2% of the sample.

This sample was included in a study of blood T cell repertoires in COVID-19 (TCRdb year 2020). In the study overall: Samples from collaborators originated in the United States, Italy and Spain and spanned both the acute and convalescent phases of COVID-19. The material from the prospective study consisted of cDNA or gDNA derived from T cells, B-cell-depleted T cells, or PBMCs. The dataset comprised deeply sampled blood TCRbeta repertoires from subjects exposed to, actively infected with, or recovered from COVID-19. A freely available public database, intended as a resource for researchers studying the immune response to SARS-CoV-2, is where the repertoires were released. Samples came from the ongoing ImmuneRACE study (first 160 participants) plus 1,254 subjects from 6 global collaborators. Sample metadata almost always included a de-identified subject ID, COVID-19 status, age in years and sex. HLA class I and class II types, where available, came from metadata supplied by the sample provider rather than from assay-based typing.

Broader findings and caveats from the paper: The amount of clinical and demographic metadata varied by source and participant and was provided uncurated.

The sample comprised peripheral blood. The TCR sequence derives from a woman aged 70-85 years with acute or convalescent COVID-19. The chain is encoded by TRBV29-1 joined to TRBJ2-6, with the D gene not clear enough to name. The CDR3 here reads CSVEWQSSGANVLTF. The sequence in DNA is TGCAGCGTTGAGTGGCAGTCCTCTGGGGCCAACGTCCTGACTTTC.